Listed below are T cell receptor beta chains from one sample, sequenced in a study of blood T cell repertoires in COVID-19. The repertoire was sequenced with immunoSEQ multiplex PCR; TCRdb's copy has only in-frame clones and lacks some. The sample carries 150,000 or so clones, over 75% recorded once. Sequenced material: PBMCs or T cells enriched from blood (not recorded which). The receptors stem from a man in his fifties who had recovered from COVID-19. Both conserved end residues are part of each CDR3. A D gene is named only where the DNA matches it firmly. Where a row states a size, it is once, few, many or the class of an expanded clone; other rows omit it.

d_gene: TRBD1
v_gene: TRBV11-2
j_gene: TRBJ1-1
abundance: once
CDR3nt: TGTGCCAGCAGCTTCCCCGCGACAGGGAACATGAACACTGAAGCTTTCTTT
CDR3aa: CASSFPATGNMNTEAFF

d_gene: TRBD2
v_gene: TRBV5-4
j_gene: TRBJ2-1
abundance: NA
CDR3nt: TGTGCCAGCAGCTCAATACCGGGACTAGAAGCCAATGAGCAGTTCTTC
CDR3aa: CASSSIPGLEANEQFF

d_gene: NA
v_gene: TRBV10-1
j_gene: TRBJ2-6
abundance: NA
CDR3nt: TGCGCCAGCAAGGGGTCTGGGGCCAACGTCCTGACTTTC
CDR3aa: CASKGSGANVLTF

d_gene: TRBD1
v_gene: TRBV2
j_gene: TRBJ1-2
abundance: NA
CDR3nt: TGTGCCAGCACCGCCGACAGGGGCCGTTTCGGGGAATACACCTTC
CDR3aa: CASTADRGRFGEYTF

d_gene: NA
v_gene: TRBV28
j_gene: TRBJ1-4
abundance: NA
CDR3nt: TGTGCCAGCAGACGAAGTGACAGCCTTAATGAAAAACTGTTTTTT
CDR3aa: CASRRSDSLNEKLFF

d_gene: TRBD2
v_gene: TRBV30
j_gene: TRBJ2-2
abundance: few
CDR3nt: TGTGCCTGGAGTGTACTTCTTCCGGCGGGAGTAGTGACCGGGGAGCTGTTTTTT
CDR3aa: CAWSVLLPAGVVTGELFF

d_gene: TRBD2
v_gene: TRBV18
j_gene: TRBJ2-2
abundance: NA
CDR3nt: TGTGCCAGCTCACCGAGGACTAGGAACACCGGGGAGCTGTTTTTT
CDR3aa: CASSPRTRNTGELFF

d_gene: TRBD2
v_gene: TRBV7-3
j_gene: TRBJ2-1
abundance: NA
CDR3nt: TGTGCCAGCAGCTCGATAGGACTAGCTGGTGAGCAGTTCTTC
CDR3aa: CASSSIGLAGEQFF

d_gene: NA
v_gene: TRBV6-4
j_gene: TRBJ1-2
abundance: NA
CDR3nt: TGTGCCAGCAGTGACTCGGCAGGGAGGAAGGTCTATGGCTACACCTTC
CDR3aa: CASSDSAGRKVYGYTF

d_gene: NA
v_gene: TRBV5-4
j_gene: TRBJ2-7
abundance: NA
CDR3nt: TGTGCCAGCAGCTTGGCCTCAAGCGGCTCCTACGAGCAGTACTTC
CDR3aa: CASSLASSGSYEQYF

d_gene: NA
v_gene: TRBV28
j_gene: TRBJ1-4
abundance: NA
CDR3nt: TGTGCCTCCCAAGGAGGGCCTAATGAAAAACTGTTTTTT
CDR3aa: CASQGGPNEKLFF

d_gene: TRBD1
v_gene: TRBV12-3/TRBV12-4
j_gene: TRBJ2-3
abundance: NA
CDR3nt: TGTGCCAGCGGGACAGGAAGCACAGATACGCAGTATTTT
CDR3aa: CASGTGSTDTQYF

d_gene: TRBD1
v_gene: TRBV12-3/TRBV12-4
j_gene: TRBJ1-1
abundance: NA
CDR3nt: TGTGCCAGCAGTTTAGCGACAGGGTCGTACGCTTTCTTT
CDR3aa: CASSLATGSYAFF

d_gene: NA
v_gene: TRBV6-5
j_gene: TRBJ2-7
abundance: once
CDR3nt: TGTGCCAGCAGTTACTCCGGACAGCCGAGCTCCTACGAGCAGTACTTC
CDR3aa: CASSYSGQPSSYEQYF

d_gene: NA
v_gene: TRBV7-3
j_gene: TRBJ2-5
abundance: NA
CDR3nt: TGTGCCAGCAGCTTATTCGACCAAGAGACCCAGTACTTC
CDR3aa: CASSLFDQETQYF

d_gene: NA
v_gene: TRBV6-4
j_gene: TRBJ1-5
abundance: NA
CDR3nt: TGTGCCAGCAGTGAATCGACAGTTTATAGCAATCAGCCCCAGCATTTT
CDR3aa: CASSESTVYSNQPQHF

d_gene: NA
v_gene: TRBV6-5
j_gene: TRBJ1-1
abundance: NA
CDR3nt: TGTGCCAGCAGTTACAAAAACAGGGCTATGAACACTGAAGCTTTCTTT
CDR3aa: CASSYKNRAMNTEAFF

d_gene: NA
v_gene: TRBV19
j_gene: TRBJ1-1
abundance: NA
CDR3nt: TGTGCCAGTAGTCCCCAGGGGAGGGACACTGAAGCTTTCTTT
CDR3aa: CASSPQGRDTEAFF

d_gene: NA
v_gene: TRBV24-1
j_gene: TRBJ2-3
abundance: NA
CDR3nt: TGTGCCACCAGTGATTTCGGGAATACGCAGTATTTT
CDR3aa: CATSDFGNTQYF

d_gene: TRBD2
v_gene: TRBV10-3
j_gene: TRBJ2-3
abundance: NA
CDR3nt: TGTGCCTCACGGCTTAGCGGGGAATCAGATACGCAGTATTTT
CDR3aa: CASRLSGESDTQYF

d_gene: TRBD1
v_gene: TRBV13
j_gene: TRBJ2-2
abundance: NA
CDR3nt: TGTGCCAGCAGCTCGAGGGACAGGGGGCAGCGCACCGGGGAGCTGTTTTTT
CDR3aa: CASSSRDRGQRTGELFF

d_gene: NA
v_gene: TRBV6-5
j_gene: TRBJ1-3
abundance: NA
CDR3nt: TGTGCCAGCAGTTACGGGCAGGGGCTCTCTGGAAACACCATATATTTT
CDR3aa: CASSYGQGLSGNTIYF

d_gene: TRBD1
v_gene: TRBV28
j_gene: TRBJ1-1
abundance: NA
CDR3nt: TGTGCCAGCAGTCCCCAGACAGGGGGAAGGACTGAAGCTTTCTTT
CDR3aa: CASSPQTGGRTEAFF

d_gene: TRBD2
v_gene: TRBV7-8
j_gene: TRBJ2-2
abundance: NA
CDR3nt: TGTGCCAGCAGCGCCCGTCTTAGGACTAGCGCTTCGAACACCGGGGAGCTGTTTTTT
CDR3aa: CASSARLRTSASNTGELFF

d_gene: NA
v_gene: TRBV11-2
j_gene: TRBJ2-3
abundance: NA
CDR3nt: TGTGCCAGCAGCCGTCCCGTAGCGGCTAGCACAGATACGCAGTATTTT
CDR3aa: CASSRPVAASTDTQYF

d_gene: NA
v_gene: TRBV5-1
j_gene: TRBJ1-1
abundance: few
CDR3nt: TGCGCCAGCAGTTATTCAGGGAATACTGAAGCTTTCTTT
CDR3aa: CASSYSGNTEAFF

d_gene: TRBD1
v_gene: TRBV6-5
j_gene: TRBJ1-2
abundance: NA
CDR3nt: TGTGCCAGCAGATCAGGACAGGGAACGGGCTACACCTTC
CDR3aa: CASRSGQGTGYTF

d_gene: TRBD1
v_gene: TRBV5-1
j_gene: TRBJ1-1
abundance: NA
CDR3nt: TGCGCCAGCAGCCTAGACAGGGTCGCGAACACTGAAGCTTTCTTT
CDR3aa: CASSLDRVANTEAFF

d_gene: TRBD2
v_gene: TRBV6-5
j_gene: TRBJ2-1
abundance: NA
CDR3nt: TGTGCCAGCAGTTACTTAGCGGGGGGCCTCTGGAATGAGCAGTTCTTC
CDR3aa: CASSYLAGGLWNEQFF

d_gene: TRBD1
v_gene: TRBV7-6
j_gene: TRBJ1-4
abundance: NA
CDR3nt: TGTGCCAGCAACAGGGGCGGGAATGAAAAACTGTTTTTT
CDR3aa: CASNRGGNEKLFF

d_gene: NA
v_gene: TRBV20-1
j_gene: TRBJ2-7
abundance: NA
CDR3nt: TGCAGTGCTAGTGCTAGTACTTCCTACGAGCAGTACTTC
CDR3aa: CSASASTSYEQYF

d_gene: TRBD2
v_gene: TRBV2
j_gene: TRBJ2-2
abundance: NA
CDR3nt: TGTGCCAGCAGGGGTAGCGGGGGGGCCTTCGGGGAGCTGTTTTTT
CDR3aa: CASRGSGGAFGELFF

d_gene: NA
v_gene: TRBV6-5
j_gene: TRBJ1-2
abundance: NA
CDR3nt: TGTGCCAGCAGTCGGACTTCTAACTATGGCTACACCTTC
CDR3aa: CASSRTSNYGYTF

d_gene: NA
v_gene: TRBV19
j_gene: TRBJ1-6
abundance: NA
CDR3nt: TGTGCCAGTAGTAGACAGTCAGTGAGCTCCTATAATTCACCCCTCCACTTT
CDR3aa: CASSRQSVSSYNSPLHF

d_gene: NA
v_gene: TRBV7-9
j_gene: TRBJ2-5
abundance: NA
CDR3nt: TGTGCCAGCAGCCCCTCACAGTACCAAGAGACCCAGTACTTC
CDR3aa: CASSPSQYQETQYF

d_gene: TRBD2
v_gene: TRBV10-3
j_gene: TRBJ2-3
abundance: NA
CDR3nt: TGTGCCATCAGCCTAGCGGGGTCGGGGACAGATACGCAGTATTTT
CDR3aa: CAISLAGSGTDTQYF

d_gene: NA
v_gene: TRBV19
j_gene: TRBJ2-2
abundance: NA
CDR3nt: TGTGCCACCCGATCGGAGGGCGGGAGGGAGCTGTTTTTT
CDR3aa: CATRSEGGRELFF

d_gene: TRBD2
v_gene: TRBV2
j_gene: TRBJ2-7
abundance: NA
CDR3nt: TGTGCCAGCATGATTAGCGGGAGCTTCCACGAGCAGTACTTC
CDR3aa: CASMISGSFHEQYF

d_gene: NA
v_gene: TRBV28
j_gene: TRBJ2-2
abundance: NA
CDR3nt: TGTGCCAGCAGTTTGGGGCTAAACACCGGGGAGCTGTTTTTT
CDR3aa: CASSLGLNTGELFF

d_gene: NA
v_gene: TRBV21-1
j_gene: TRBJ2-4
abundance: NA
CDR3nt: TGTGCCAGCAGCAGAGGACAGGGTAGGACCAAAAACATTCAGTACTTC
CDR3aa: CASSRGQGRTKNIQYF

d_gene: TRBD1
v_gene: TRBV7-9
j_gene: TRBJ2-1
abundance: NA
CDR3nt: TGTGCCAGCATCAAGGGACAGTACGAACACAATGAGCAGTTCTTC
CDR3aa: CASIKGQYEHNEQFF

d_gene: TRBD1
v_gene: TRBV6-4
j_gene: TRBJ2-5
abundance: NA
CDR3nt: TGTGCCAGCAGTTCCGGACAGGGCGGTTCGGAGACCCAGTACTTC
CDR3aa: CASSSGQGGSETQYF

d_gene: NA
v_gene: TRBV5-1
j_gene: TRBJ2-7
abundance: NA
CDR3nt: TGCGCCAGCAGCTTGGACGGTTACTACGAGCAGTACTTC
CDR3aa: CASSLDGYYEQYF

d_gene: NA
v_gene: TRBV7-9
j_gene: TRBJ2-2
abundance: few
CDR3nt: TGTGCCAGCAGCAAAATCTGGAACACCGGGGAGCTGTTTTTT
CDR3aa: CASSKIWNTGELFF

d_gene: NA
v_gene: TRBV5-4
j_gene: TRBJ2-3
abundance: NA
CDR3nt: TGTGCCAGCAGCTTGGGCAGGGTCGGGGGAACAGATACGCAGTATTTT
CDR3aa: CASSLGRVGGTDTQYF

d_gene: TRBD1
v_gene: TRBV6-6
j_gene: TRBJ1-2
abundance: NA
CDR3nt: TGTGCCAGCAGTTACGAGTTGGCAACGGCAGGGGGCTCTCCCACCTTC
CDR3aa: CASSYELATAGGSPTF

d_gene: NA
v_gene: TRBV7-2
j_gene: TRBJ2-7
abundance: NA
CDR3nt: TGTGCCAGCAGTTTTCAGTACGAGGTCTCCTACGAGCAGTACTTC
CDR3aa: CASSFQYEVSYEQYF

d_gene: TRBD1
v_gene: TRBV5-1
j_gene: TRBJ1-3
abundance: NA
CDR3nt: TGCGCCAGCAGCCCCGGGACAGGGAACTCTGGAAACACCATATATTTT
CDR3aa: CASSPGTGNSGNTIYF

d_gene: TRBD2
v_gene: TRBV19
j_gene: TRBJ2-1
abundance: NA
CDR3nt: TGTGCCAGTGGGGTACTAAGCGGGGGGAATGAGCAGTTCTTC
CDR3aa: CASGVLSGGNEQFF

d_gene: TRBD1
v_gene: TRBV2
j_gene: TRBJ2-7
abundance: NA
CDR3nt: TGTGCCAGCAGTGAAGTGGGGACAGTCTCCGGCAGTCAGGACTTC
CDR3aa: CASSEVGTVSGSQDF

d_gene: TRBD2
v_gene: TRBV5-1
j_gene: TRBJ2-1
abundance: NA
CDR3nt: TGCGCCAGCAGACTGGGACTAGCTGGTAATGAGCAGTTCTTC
CDR3aa: CASRLGLAGNEQFF

d_gene: TRBD2
v_gene: TRBV24-1
j_gene: TRBJ2-1
abundance: NA
CDR3nt: TGTGCCACCAGTGATGCGGGACTAGCGGGGGGCAATGAGCAGTTCTTC
CDR3aa: CATSDAGLAGGNEQFF